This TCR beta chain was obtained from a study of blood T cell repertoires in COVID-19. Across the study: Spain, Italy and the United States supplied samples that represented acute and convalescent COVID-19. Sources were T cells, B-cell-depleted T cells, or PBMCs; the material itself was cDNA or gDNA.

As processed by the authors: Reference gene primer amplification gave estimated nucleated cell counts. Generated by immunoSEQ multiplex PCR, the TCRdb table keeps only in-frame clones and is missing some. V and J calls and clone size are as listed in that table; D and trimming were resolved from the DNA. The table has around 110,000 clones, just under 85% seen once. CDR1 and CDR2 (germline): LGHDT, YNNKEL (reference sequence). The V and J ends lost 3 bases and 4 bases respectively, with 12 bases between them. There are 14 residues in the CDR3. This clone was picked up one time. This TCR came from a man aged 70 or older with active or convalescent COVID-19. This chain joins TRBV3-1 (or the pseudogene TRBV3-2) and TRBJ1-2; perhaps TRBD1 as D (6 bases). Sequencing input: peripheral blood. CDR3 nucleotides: TGTGCCAGCAGCCACGCGAGGGGGACCTATGGCTACACCTTC. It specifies CASSHARGTYGYTF.